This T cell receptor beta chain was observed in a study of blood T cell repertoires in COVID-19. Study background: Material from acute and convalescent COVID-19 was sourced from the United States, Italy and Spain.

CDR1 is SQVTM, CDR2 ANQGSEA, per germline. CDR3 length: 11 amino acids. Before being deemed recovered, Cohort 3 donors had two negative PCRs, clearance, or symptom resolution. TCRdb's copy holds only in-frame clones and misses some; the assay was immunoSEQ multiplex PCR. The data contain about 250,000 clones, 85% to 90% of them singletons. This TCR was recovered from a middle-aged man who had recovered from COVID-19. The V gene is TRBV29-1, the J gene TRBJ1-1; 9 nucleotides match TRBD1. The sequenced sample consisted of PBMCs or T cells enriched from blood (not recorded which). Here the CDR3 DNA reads TGCACCGTCGATTCGACAGGGGGAGCTTTCTTT. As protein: CTVDSTGGAFF.